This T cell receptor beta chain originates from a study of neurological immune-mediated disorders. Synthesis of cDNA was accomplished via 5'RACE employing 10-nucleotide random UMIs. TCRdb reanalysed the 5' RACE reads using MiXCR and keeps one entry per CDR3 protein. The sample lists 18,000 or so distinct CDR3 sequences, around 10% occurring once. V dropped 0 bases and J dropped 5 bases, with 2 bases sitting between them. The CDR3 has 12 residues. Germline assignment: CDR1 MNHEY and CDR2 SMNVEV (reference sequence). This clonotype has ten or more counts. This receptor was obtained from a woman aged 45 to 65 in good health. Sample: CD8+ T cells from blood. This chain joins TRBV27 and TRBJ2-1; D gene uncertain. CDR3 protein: CASSLSNNEQFF. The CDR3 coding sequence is TGTGCCAGCAGTTTATCGAACAATGAGCAGTTCTTC.